This T cell receptor (beta chain) was captured by sequencing in a study of blood T cell repertoires in COVID-19. TCRdb's table, derived via immunoSEQ multiplex PCR, lists solely in-frame clones and lacks some. Of about 230,000 clones in the sample, around 88% are singletons; the top ten hold roughly 2.4%. The CDR3 totals 16 residues. With 5 bases clipped from V and 2 bases from J, the junction kept 6 bases outside the gene matches. The germline gives CDR1 SGHTA, CDR2 FQGNSA. The sample consisted of PBMCs or T cells enriched from blood (not recorded which). The V and J genes are TRBV7-2 and TRBJ2-3, with 11 bases lining up with TRBD2. This sequence originates from a woman between 35 and 50 years old with acute COVID-19. The CDR3 here is CASSVRLAGPTDTQYF. DNA for the CDR3: TGTGCCAGCAGCGTCCGACTAGCGGGACCCACAGATACGCAGTATTTT.